These 31 T cell receptor beta chains were all obtained from the same sample, sequenced in a study of breast tumors, draining lymph nodes, adjacent tissues. TCRdb reanalysed the multiplex PCR reads using MiXCR and keeps one entry per CDR3 protein. The sample includes tens of thousands of distinct CDR3 sequences, roughly three quarters of them seen just once. Sequencing was performed on tumor-adjacent breast tissue. These TCRs come from a female donor with breast cancer. Some clones in this sample may be carry-over from other donors' samples.

This clonotype was recorded at least ten times. This sequence joins TRBV4-1 and TRBJ2-1; the D is unclear. Trimming took off 3 bases at V and 0 bases at J, with 12 bases between the two ends. Germline V CDR1 and CDR2: MGHRA, YSYEKL. This CDR3 is built from 16 residues. CDR3 in DNA: TGCGCCAGCAGCCACCTTTCAGAGAGCTCCTACAATGAGCAGTTCTTC. Its protein is CASSHLSESSYNEQFF.

This clonotype was counted once. The chain links TRBV28 to TRBJ1-2; maybe TRBD1 (5 bases). Germline V gene sequence: CDR1 MDHEN, CDR2 SYDVKM. The CDR3 spans 15 residues. V was cut by 7 bases and J by 4 bases, with 19 bases left in between. In DNA form, the CDR3 reads TGTGCCAGCACCAGCGTCCTTTCCCAGGGCTATGGCTACACCTTC. As protein: CASTSVLSQGYGYTF.

The rearrangement joins TRBV9 to TRBJ2-2, with D possibly being TRBD2 (5 bases). V was clipped by 3 bases and J by 3 bases, with 12 bases between them. Germline V gene data show CDR1 as SGDLS and CDR2 as YYNGEE. The CDR3 contains 15 residues. CDR3 DNA: TGTGCCAGCAGCGGCAGGCTCGGGGACACCGGGGAGCTGTTTTTT. It encodes CASSGRLGDTGELFF.

The chain is built from TRBV20-1 and TRBJ2-1; D is uncertain. The CDR3 extends over 14 amino acids. Germline values: CDR1 DFQATT, CDR2 SNEGSKA (reference sequence). Trimming shortened V by 0 bases and J by 9 bases, and 15 bases separated the two germline ends. The DNA for the CDR3 is TGCAGTGCTAGAGATAGAGGATCTCCGGGTGAGCAGTTCTTC. It is translated as CSARDRGSPGEQFF.

The V gene is TRBV20-1, the J gene TRBJ2-3, with D tentatively TRBD1 or TRBD2 (5 bases each). Germline CDR1 and CDR2: DFQATT and SNEGSKA (reference sequence). The CDR3 is 15 amino acids. V was pared by 3 bases and J by 0 bases, with 13 bases between. The CDR3 DNA reads as TGCAGTGCTAGGGGACGTCGGTCTAGCACAGATACGCAGTATTTT. Translation gives CSARGRRSSTDTQYF.

This clonotype was seen a handful of times. The chain uses TRBV2 and TRBJ1-3; no reliable D call. The CDR3 runs to 17 residues. Germline CDR1 reads SNHLY; CDR2 reads FYNNEI. Deletions cut 7 bases from V and 0 bases from J, with 19 bases between. CDR3 bases: TGTGCCAGCAAAGGTCCTACTTTAGTGCACTCTGGAAACACCATATATTTT. This gives the protein CASKGPTLVHSGNTIYF.

As regards this clonotype: This may come from a read error, since a much larger clone is one base off. V and J are TRBV5-1 and TRBJ2-5, with TRBD1 as a possible D gene (5 bases). The CDR3 is 14 residues long. Trimming left V 1 base short and J 4 bases short, with 11 bases between. The V gene's germline CDR1 is SGHRS and CDR2 YFSETQ. CDR3 in DNA: TGCGCCAGCAGCTTGAGGGGCCAGGGAGAGACCCAGTACTTC. The encoded protein is CASSLRGQGETQYF.

J is TRBJ2-2 and V is TRBV15; D remains unclear. This CDR3 region has 12 residues. V was shortened by 1 base and J by 4 bases, with 1 base between the two germline ends. The germline gives CDR1 LNHNV, CDR2 YYDKDF (reference sequence). CDR3: CATSRATGELFF. As DNA, the CDR3 is TGTGCCACCAGCAGAGCCACCGGGGAGCTGTTTTTT. The variable domain in full, completed from reference TRBV15 and TRBJ2-2, reads DAMVIQNPRYQVTQFGKPVTLSCSQTLNHNVMYWYQQKSSQAPKLLFHYYDKDFNNEADTPDNFQSRRPNTSFCFLDIRSPGLGDTAMYLCATSRATGELFFGEGSRLTVL.

Written as DNA, the CDR3 is TGCAGTGCTCAGCGGGGAGGGGGTACCAATGAGCAGTTCTTC. Translated: CSAQRGGGTNEQFF. The chain links TRBV20-1 to TRBJ2-1, with D perhaps matching TRBD2 (7 bases). Germline-derived CDR1 and CDR2 are DFQATT and SNEGSKA (reference sequence). V gave up 5 bases and J gave up 6 bases, with 17 bases separating them. This CDR3 contains 14 residues.

Of note for this clonotype: A read error is possible here, since a much larger clone lies one base away. V usage is TRBV18 and J usage is TRBJ2-3; the match to TRBD1 covers 8 bases. Per germline, CDR1 KGHSH and CDR2 LQKENI. This CDR3 is 15 amino acids long. The CDR3 nucleotides read TGTACCAGCTCACCACGGGACAGGTTCGCAGATACGCAGTATTTT. Its translation: CTSSPRDRFADTQYF.

The table lists this clonotype with a few counts. The chain has TRBV7-8 and TRBJ1-6; D uncertain. The V end lost 1 base, the J end lost 10 bases, and 8 bases lay between the germline ends. Germline values: CDR1 SGHVS, CDR2 FQNEAQ. This CDR3 is 13 amino acids long. CDR3 in DNA: TGTGCCAGCAGCTTAGTTGGCGGGTCACCCCTCCACTTT. Residues: CASSLVGGSPLHF.

This clonotype was recorded at least ten times. Given a much more abundant clone one base away, this may be a read error. CDR3 region: CTSSQAGELFF. The CDR3 nucleotides are TGCACCAGCAGCCAAGCGGGGGAGCTGTTTTTT. The V gene is TRBV4-1, the J gene TRBJ2-2, with D unresolved. CDR3 length: 11 residues. Germline V gene data show CDR1 as MGHRA and CDR2 as YSYEKL.

The rearrangement joins TRBV20-1 to TRBJ2-3; D is uncertain. This CDR3 is 16 amino acids long. Looked up from germline, CDR1 is DFQATT and CDR2 is SNEGSKA (reference sequence). Trimming cost V 0 bases and J 2 bases, with 15 bases left between them. The CDR3 reads CSARDETVFVTDTQYF. Here the CDR3 DNA reads TGCAGTGCTAGAGATGAAACTGTTTTTGTCACAGATACGCAGTATTTT.

Judged by abundance, this clonotype is medium-sized. The rearrangement links TRBV12-3 or TRBV12-4 to TRBJ1-3; D call uncertain. The CDR3 is made up of 11 amino acids. V shed 7 bases and J shed 4 bases, with 5 bases lying between them. The CDR3 bases are TGTGCCAGCACCCCCGGAAACACCATATATTTT. Translation gives CASTPGNTIYF.

The chain joins TRBV2 to TRBJ2-7, with D unresolved. CDR3 length: 11 amino acids. Trimming pared 4 bases from V and 4 bases from J, leaving 5 bases between. Germline CDR1 SNHLY, CDR2 FYNNEI. For the CDR3, the DNA is TGTGCCAGCAGTGGGCGGTACGAGCAGTACTTC. Its translation is CASSGRYEQYF.

The count of this clonotype is one. The V call is TRBV7-8, the J call TRBJ1-5; D remains unclear. Trimming stripped 1 base from V and 2 bases from J, with 6 bases between. The CDR3 covers 14 residues. Germline values: CDR1 SGHVS, CDR2 FQNEAQ. CDR3 in amino acids: CASSLGRGNQPQHF. CDR3 sequence (DNA): TGTGCCAGCAGCTTAGGTAGGGGCAATCAGCCCCAGCATTTT. Full variable domain (outside the CDR3, taken from reference TRBV7-8 and TRBJ1-5): GAGVSQSPRYKVAKRGQDVALRCDPISGHVSLFWYQQALGQGPEFLTYFQNEAQLDKSGLPSDRFFAERPEGSVSTLKIQRTQQEDSAVYLCASSLGRGNQPQHFGDGTRLSIL.

This clonotype is medium-sized (0.01 to 0.1%) within its sample. The rearrangement links TRBV6-6 to TRBJ1-2; no definite D call. V was trimmed by 0 bases and J by 8 bases, leaving 13 bases between them. Germline CDR1 and CDR2: MNHNY and SVGAGI (reference sequence). The CDR3 runs 14 residues. Written as DNA, the CDR3 is TGTGCCAGCAGTTACTCTACGAAGGGCGACGGCTACACCTTC. It encodes CASSYSTKGDGYTF.

V and J are TRBV29-1 and TRBJ1-2, with D maybe TRBD1 (5 bases). Trimming took off 1 base at V and 4 bases at J, with 7 bases between the two ends. CDR3 size: 12 residues. Germline-derived CDR1 and CDR2 are SQVTM and ANQGSEA. CDR3 sequence: CSVEGQGYGYTF. CDR3 sequence (DNA): TGCAGCGTTGAAGGGCAGGGCTATGGCTACACCTTC.

CDR3 region: CASSLDGEGNQPQHF. CDR3 bases: TGTGCCAGCAGCTTAGACGGGGAAGGCAATCAGCCCCAGCATTTT. The J gene is TRBJ1-5, the V gene TRBV11-2; D call uncertain. This CDR3 has 15 amino acids. The germline V gene has CDR1 SGHAT and CDR2 FQNNGV. The V end lost 0 bases, the J end lost 2 bases, and 8 bases lay between the germline ends.

Remarks on this clonotype: One junction end does not reproduce the germline sequence, and a read error may be involved. The chain has TRBV7-7 and TRBJ2-1, with unresolved D. The CDR3 spans 13 residues. CDR1 and CDR2 from the germline V gene are SSHAT and FNYEAQ (reference sequence). The CDR3, as DNA: TGTGCTAGCAGCTTAGGAGTAGGTGATGAGCAGTTCTTC. Its protein is CASSLGVGDEQFF.

V and J are TRBV20-1 and TRBJ1-2; D possibly corresponds to TRBD1 (6 bases). Germline lookup yields CDR1 DFQATT and CDR2 SNEGSKA (reference sequence). Trimming took off 3 bases at V and 5 bases at J, with 10 bases between the two ends. This CDR3 comprises 12 residues. CDR3 sequence: CSASTGTYGYTF. The CDR3 DNA reads TGCAGTGCTAGTACAGGGACGTATGGCTACACCTTC.

The chain recombines TRBV20-1 with TRBJ1-3, with 7 bases that match TRBD1. The junction had 8 bases not matched to a gene; V was cut back by 5 bases and J by 1 base. The V gene's germline CDR1 is DFQATT and CDR2 SNEGSKA (reference sequence). The CDR3 is 15 amino acids. This CDR3 is CSAQRARGSGNTIYF. The CDR3 DNA follows: TGCAGTGCTCAGAGAGCCAGGGGGTCTGGAAACACCATATATTTT.

This chain links TRBV12-3 or TRBV12-4 with TRBJ1-5; D ambiguous. The CDR3 covers 14 residues. The V end lost 3 bases, the J end lost 3 bases, and 9 bases lay between the germline ends. The CDR3 here is CASSLALANQPQHF. In DNA, the CDR3 is TGTGCCAGCAGTTTGGCCCTCGCCAATCAGCCCCAGCATTTT.

This chain connects TRBV15 to TRBJ2-5; 8 nucleotides match TRBD1. Germline values: CDR1 LNHNV, CDR2 YYDKDF (reference sequence). This CDR3 is 16 amino acids long. The ends lost 1 base at V and 2 bases at J; junction bases unmatched: 6. The CDR3 bases are TGTGCCACCAGCAGAGGAGACAGGGGAACACAAGAGACCCAGTACTTC. Translation: CATSRGDRGTQETQYF.

V usage is TRBV25-1 and J usage is TRBJ2-7, with D perhaps TRBD1 (6 bases). The CDR3 sequence is 15 residues long. V shed 3 bases and J shed 2 bases, with 14 bases lying between them. Per germline, CDR1 MGHDK and CDR2 SYGVNS. The CDR3 coding sequence is TGTGCCAGCAGTGAGGGGGACACGCCACCCTACGAGCAGTACTTC. Encoded protein: CASSEGDTPPYEQYF.

The chain couples TRBV4-2 to TRBJ2-1; 8 bases are a match to TRBD2. The V gene's germline CDR1 is LGHNA and CDR2 YNFKEQ. CDR3 length equals 16 residues. The V gene end was trimmed by 0 bases and the J gene end by 4 bases; junction bases not matched to a gene: 5. This chain's CDR3 is CASSQDLSGGYNEQFF. CDR3 sequence (DNA): TGTGCCAGCAGCCAAGATCTGAGCGGGGGATACAATGAGCAGTTCTTC.

The V gene is TRBV20-1, the J gene TRBJ2-7; D possibly matches TRBD1 or TRBD2 (5 bases each). Germline values: CDR1 DFQATT, CDR2 SNEGSKA (reference sequence). This CDR3 region has 15 residues. Trimming took off 0 bases at V and 0 bases at J, with 12 bases between the two ends. Written as DNA, the CDR3 is TGCAGTGCTAGAGACCGGGACCTGAGCTCCTACGAGCAGTACTTC. Its translation: CSARDRDLSSYEQYF.

The genes are TRBV2 and TRBJ2-1, with 9 bases matching TRBD2. This CDR3 has 17 residues. The germline gives CDR1 SNHLY, CDR2 FYNNEI. With 8 bases clipped from V and 5 bases from J, the junction kept 16 bases outside the gene matches. CDR3 sequence: CASQGALAGDYHNEQFF. CDR3 in DNA: TGTGCCAGCCAAGGAGCCTTAGCGGGAGATTACCACAATGAGCAGTTCTTC.

This chain joins TRBV10-1 and TRBJ2-1, with 15 bases fitting TRBD2. Germline V gene sequence: CDR1 WNHNN, CDR2 SYGVQD (reference sequence). After removal of 4 bases from V and 8 bases from J, the junction contained 6 bases not matched to a gene. CDR3 length equals 16 residues. The CDR3 coding sequence is TGCGCCAGCAGTGGTGGGACTAGCGGGAGGAGCGATGAGCAGTTCTTC. Amino acids: CASSGGTSGRSDEQFF.

V gene TRBV12-3 or TRBV12-4 combines with J gene TRBJ2-1; D unclear. CDR3 length equals 13 residues. Written as DNA, the CDR3 is TGTGCTACTCAGGATCAGGTCAACAATGAGCAGTTCTTC. This gives the protein CATQDQVNNEQFF.

The V call is TRBV28, the J call TRBJ1-2, with TRBD1 as a possible D gene (6 bases). The CDR3 is 11 residues long. From germline, CDR1 is MDHEN and CDR2 SYDVKM. V gave up 5 bases and J gave up 7 bases, with 8 bases separating them. The CDR3 DNA follows: TGTGCCAGCAGTAGCAGGGGTGGCTACACCTTC. This encodes CASSSRGGYTF.